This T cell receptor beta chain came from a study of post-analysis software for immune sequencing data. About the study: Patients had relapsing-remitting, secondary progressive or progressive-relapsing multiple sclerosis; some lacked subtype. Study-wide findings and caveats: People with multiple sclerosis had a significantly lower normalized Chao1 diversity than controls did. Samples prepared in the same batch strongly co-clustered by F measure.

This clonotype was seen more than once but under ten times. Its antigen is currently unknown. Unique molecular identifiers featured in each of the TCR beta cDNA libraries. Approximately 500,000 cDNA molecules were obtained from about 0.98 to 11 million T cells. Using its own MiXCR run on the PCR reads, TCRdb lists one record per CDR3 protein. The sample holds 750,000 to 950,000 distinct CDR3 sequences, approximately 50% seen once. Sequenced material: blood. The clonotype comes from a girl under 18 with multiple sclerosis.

CDR3: CASSVAGSYNEQFF. The CDR3 nucleotides read TGTGCCAGCAGCGTAGCGGGGTCGTACAATGAGCAGTTCTTC. The chain has TRBV9 and TRBJ2-1, with D perhaps TRBD2 (5 bases). The germline CDR1 and CDR2 sequences are SGDLS and YYNGEE. Trimming pared 0 bases from V and 4 bases from J, leaving 8 bases between. There are 14 residues in the CDR3.